The present T cell receptor beta chain was sequenced within a study of T cell repertoires in cytomegalovirus infection. Study details: Matching HLA type and CMV infection were both indicated by public TCR beta signatures.

The CDR3 contains 14 residues. CDR1 is MGHDK and CDR2 is SYGVNS in the germline V gene. Trimming removed 5 bases at V and 7 bases at J, with 15 bases between. On this clonotype itself: The antigen is not known.

In TCRdb, the reads were re-called with MiXCR into one record per CDR3 protein. The sample consists of around 800,000 distinct CDR3 sequences, about 30% of them appearing once. The chain has TRBV25-1 and TRBJ2-1; tentative D call: TRBD2 (6 bases). This sequence originates from a human donor in good health (CMV status not recorded). Some clones in this sample may be carry-over from other donors' samples. The sample was cultured CD8+ T cells from PBMCs, taken from culture after CMV antigen stimulation. The CDR3 loop is CASSWPGEGNEQFF. The CDR3 DNA sequence: TGTGCCAGCAGTTGGCCGGGGGAAGGGAATGAGCAGTTCTTC.